The 29 T cell receptor beta chains given below trace back to one sample, sequenced in a study of OX40 agonist ivuxolimab in advanced cancers. Profiling relied on immunoSEQ multiplex PCR, and the TCRdb table lists in-frame clones only, not all of them. The sample lists about 29,000 clones, around 86% occurring once. The sequencing here drew on CD4+ or CD8+ T cells sorted from blood, taken in a trial of the OX40 agonist ivuxolimab. All receptors derive from an adult with an advanced solid tumor such as melanoma, head and neck, liver or kidney cancer.

The chain is built from TRBV7-8 and TRBJ2-7; D possibly uses TRBD1 or TRBD2 (5 bases each). Germline V gene data show CDR1 as SGHVS and CDR2 as FQNEAQ. This CDR3 spans 15 amino acids. The V and J ends lost 5 bases and 4 bases respectively, with 18 bases between them. The CDR3 nucleotides are TGTGCCAGCAGCCTCCTGGGGCAGGGAGTTTACGAGCAGTACTTC. Encoded protein: CASSLLGQGVYEQYF.

This clone appeared a single time. This chain connects TRBV6-1 to TRBJ1-2; weak D call: TRBD1 (5 bases). From germline, CDR1 is MNHNS and CDR2 SASEGT. The CDR3 length is 15 residues. Trimming stripped 2 bases from V and 6 bases from J, with 16 bases between. The CDR3 nucleotides are TGTGCCAGCAGTGAATTCGGGGGTGCATTGGATGGCTACACCTTC. Residues: CASSEFGGALDGYTF.

CDR3 protein: CASSVEKAFLGTDTQYF. In DNA, the CDR3 is TGTGCCAGCAGCGTAGAGAAGGCGTTCCTTGGCACAGATACGCAGTATTTT. The chain joins TRBV9 to TRBJ2-3; D call uncertain. The V gene lost 0 bases and the J gene lost 1 base, with 15 bases spanning the gap. In germline, CDR1 is SGDLS, CDR2 YYNGEE. The CDR3 runs 17 residues.

CDR3 in amino acids: CASSQDYYRFKDTGELFF. The CDR3 bases are TGTGCCAGCAGCCAAGATTATTACAGGTTTAAGGACACCGGGGAGCTGTTTTTT. The chain carries TRBV14 and TRBJ2-2; weak D call: TRBD1 (5 bases). The germline CDR1 and CDR2 sequences are SGHDN and FVKESK. This CDR3 region has 18 residues. V was clipped by 0 bases and J by 3 bases, with 17 bases between them. The variable domain in full, completed from reference TRBV14 and TRBJ2-2, reads EAGVTQFPSHSVIEKGQTVTLRCDPISGHDNLYWYRRVMGKEIKFLLHFVKESKQDESGMPNNRFLAERTGGTYSTLKVQPAELEDSGVYFCASSQDYYRFKDTGELFFGEGSRLTVL.

The V call is TRBV27, the J call TRBJ2-3, with D unclear. Germline V lookup: CDR1 MNHEY, CDR2 SMNVEV (reference sequence). Deletions cut 3 bases from V and 2 bases from J, with 6 bases between. The CDR3 runs to 13 residues. CDR3 residues: CASSFYLTDTQYF. CDR3 in DNA: TGTGCCAGCAGTTTCTACCTCACAGATACGCAGTATTTT.

CDR3 nucleotides: TGTGCACTCTACGGGGGACCTAGCACAGATACGCAGTATTTT. Translation: CALYGGPSTDTQYF. The V gene is TRBV2, the J gene TRBJ2-3; a possible D gene is TRBD2 (6 bases). CDR3 length: 14 amino acids. Germline lookup yields CDR1 SNHLY and CDR2 FYNNEI.

This chain joins TRBV10-2 and TRBJ2-1; D remains ambiguous. V lost 6 bases to trimming and J lost 7 bases, with 4 bases between them. The CDR3 contains 10 residues. Germline assignment: CDR1 WSHSY and CDR2 SAAADI. The CDR3 DNA sequence: TGCGCCAGCAGCGGGAATGAGCAGTTCTTC. This encodes CASSGNEQFF.

The chain is built from TRBV5-1 and TRBJ2-7, with a possible D match to TRBD1 (6 bases). The V end was cut by 2 bases, the J end by 2 bases, with 11 bases between. This CDR3 comprises 14 residues. From germline, CDR1 is SGHRS and CDR2 YFSETQ. The CDR3 protein is CASSFGSGAYEQYF. The DNA of the CDR3 is TGCGCCAGCAGCTTCGGATCAGGGGCCTACGAGCAGTACTTC.

This sequence joins TRBV4-2 and TRBJ2-3; 9 bases are a match to TRBD2. Germline-derived CDR1 and CDR2 are LGHNA and YNFKEQ. CDR3 length equals 16 residues. The trim removed 4 bases at V and 5 bases at J, leaving 10 bases unmatched. The DNA for the CDR3 is TGTGCCAGCAGCCTCGAGACTAGCGGTGATGGAGATACGCAGTATTTT. Residues: CASSLETSGDGDTQYF.

This chain uses TRBV27 with TRBJ1-5; tentatively, D is TRBD1 (6 bases). V lost 5 bases and J lost 1, with 9 bases in between. CDR3 length: 14 residues. The germline V gene encodes CDR1 MNHEY and CDR2 SMNVEV (reference sequence). The CDR3 nucleotides read TGTGCCAGCAGTCCGGGACAAAGCAATCAGCCCCAGCATTTT. Its protein product is CASSPGQSNQPQHF.

V is TRBV7-3 and J is TRBJ2-1; possibly TRBD1 or TRBD2 for D (5 bases each). V was shortened by 2 bases and J by 0 bases, with 11 bases between the two germline ends. Germline loops: CDR1 SGHTA, CDR2 FQGTGA. The CDR3 totals 16 residues. CDR3 loop: CASSLRAGSSYNEQFF. CDR3 nucleotides: TGTGCCAGCAGCTTACGGGCAGGGAGCTCCTACAATGAGCAGTTCTTC.

The CDR3 nucleotides are TGTGCCAGCAGGAAGGCGGGTCGCTACAATGAGCAGTTCTTC. Protein: CASRKAGRYNEQFF. This chain links TRBV5-4 with TRBJ2-1; possible D gene TRBD2, 5 bases. The germline V and J ends were trimmed by 5 bases and 3 bases, with 12 bases remaining between them. This CDR3 contains 14 residues. Germline CDR1 SGHNT, CDR2 YYREEE (reference sequence).

The chain employs TRBV6-6 and TRBJ2-3, with D perhaps TRBD2 (6 bases). This CDR3 comprises 15 residues. Germline V lookup: CDR1 MNHNY, CDR2 SVGAGI (reference sequence). The germline V and J ends were trimmed by 2 bases and 4 bases, with 13 bases remaining between them. CDR3 DNA: TGTGCCAGCAGTTACCTTCCGGGAGTCCCAGATACGCAGTATTTT. The encoded protein is CASSYLPGVPDTQYF.

The V call is TRBV2, the J call TRBJ1-2; 8 positions match TRBD1. V lost 10 bases to trimming and J lost 8 bases; unmatched junction nucleotides: 9. Germline V gives CDR1 SNHLY, CDR2 FYNNEI. The CDR3 spans 12 residues. CDR3 bases: TGTGCCACCCAGGGGGCGCTTGGGGGCTACACCTTC. It is translated as CATQGALGGYTF.

The V and J genes are TRBV28 and TRBJ2-3; tentatively, D is TRBD1 or TRBD2 (5 bases each). CDR1 and CDR2 from the germline V gene are MDHEN and SYDVKM. Trimming removed 10 bases at V and 4 bases at J, with 21 bases between. The CDR3 totals 15 residues. The CDR3 sequence: CATLPLGEGADTQYF. The DNA of the CDR3 is TGTGCCACACTCCCTCTGGGGGAAGGCGCAGATACGCAGTATTTT.

The rearrangement joins TRBV2 to TRBJ2-7; no definite D call. CDR3 length: 10 amino acids. V was shortened by 6 bases and J by 6 bases, with 6 bases between the two germline ends. Germline values: CDR1 SNHLY, CDR2 FYNNEI. The CDR3 sequence: CASRGLEQYF. CDR3 DNA sequence: TGTGCCAGCAGGGGTCTCGAGCAGTACTTC.

The chain combines TRBV19 with TRBJ2-7; D remains unclear. The ends were cut back, 0 bases at V and 3 bases at J, with 9 bases in the middle. The CDR3 contains 14 residues. The germline gives CDR1 LNHDA, CDR2 SQIVND (reference sequence). CDR3 in amino acids: CASSIDNSLYEQYF. For the CDR3, the DNA is TGTGCCAGTAGTATAGACAACAGCCTCTACGAGCAGTACTTC.

This clone was found once. The chain joins TRBV4-2 to TRBJ2-7; the D gene is possibly TRBD1 (6 bases). CDR3 length: 14 residues. V lost 0 bases to trimming and J lost 2 bases, with 8 bases between them. The germline gives CDR1 LGHNA, CDR2 YNFKEQ. CDR3 region: CASSQDRTAYEQYF. CDR3 nucleotide sequence: TGTGCCAGCAGCCAAGATCGGACAGCCTACGAGCAGTACTTC.

CDR3 sequence (DNA): TGTGCCAGCAGCTCCCAAGGGGGACAGACCACAGATACGCAGTATTTT. Its translation: CASSSQGGQTTDTQYF. This chain links TRBV7-2 with TRBJ2-3, with 7 bases lining up with TRBD1. Germline loops: CDR1 SGHTA, CDR2 FQGNSA. Trimming cost V 4 bases and J 2 bases; bases outside gene matches: 9. CDR3 length: 16 residues.

This chain links TRBV7-6 with TRBJ2-5; D ambiguous. The end of the DNA is better explained by TRBJ2-7, so the J call may be wrong. CDR1 is SGHVS and CDR2 is FNYEAQ in the germline V gene. The CDR3 runs 11 residues. The CDR3 region has the DNA TGTGCCAGCAGCCCCATAGGCGAGCAGTACTTC. Amino acids: CASSPIGEQYF.

This chain uses TRBV19 with TRBJ1-2; D is unresolved. There are 14 residues in the CDR3. V lost 8 bases and J 0 bases, leaving 13 bases between the germline ends. Germline loops: CDR1 LNHDA, CDR2 SQIVND (reference sequence). The CDR3 reads CASLVGRPNYGYTF. The CDR3 nucleotides read TGTGCCAGTTTGGTCGGTCGACCTAACTATGGCTACACCTTC. Full variable domain (missing parts from reference TRBV19 and TRBJ1-2): DGGITQSPKYLFRKEGQNVTLSCEQNLNHDAMYWYRQDPGQGLRLIYYSQIVNDFQKGDIAEGYSVSREKKESFPLTVTSAQKNPTAFYLCASLVGRPNYGYTFGSGTRLTVV.

This clone was detected only a few times. This rearrangement joins TRBV15 to TRBJ2-7, with TRBD1 identical over 7 bases. V dropped 3 bases and J dropped 3; count of bases not matched to a gene: 2. The CDR3 loop spans 13 amino acids. Germline CDR1 and CDR2: LNHNV and YYDKDF (reference sequence). CDR3 sequence reads: CATSRGTDYEQYF. CDR3 coding DNA: TGTGCCACCAGCAGGGGGACAGACTACGAGCAGTACTTC.

V gene TRBV27 combines with J gene TRBJ2-7; 9 positions match TRBD1. CDR1 and CDR2 (germline): MNHEY, SMNVEV (reference sequence). The CDR3 sequence is 14 residues long. The V and J ends lost 4 bases and 2 bases, in that order; junction bases with no gene match: 3. CDR3 DNA sequence: TGTGCCAGCAGTTCCCGGGACAGGGCCTACGAGCAGTACTTC. Its translation is CASSSRDRAYEQYF.

The chain combines TRBV2 with TRBJ1-2, with D possibly TRBD1 on 5 matching bases. Looked up from germline, CDR1 is SNHLY and CDR2 is FYNNEI. V gave up 5 bases and J gave up 0 bases, with 19 bases separating them. The CDR3 extends over 17 amino acids. CDR3 amino acids: CASSPPAPETANYGYTF. CDR3 bases: TGTGCCAGCAGTCCTCCCGCGCCAGAGACAGCTAACTATGGCTACACCTTC.

This clone was picked up one time. The V gene is TRBV28, the J gene TRBJ2-5; the D is unclear. In germline, CDR1 is MDHEN, CDR2 SYDVKM. Deletions cut 6 bases from V and 5 bases from J, with 13 bases between. This CDR3 has 13 residues. The CDR3 bases are TGTGCCAGCAGATGGTTGGGTGCCGAGACCCAGTACTTC. This encodes CASRWLGAETQYF.

J is TRBJ2-7 and V is TRBV7-3; 7 bases align to TRBD1. The CDR3 consists of 17 residues. In germline, CDR1 is SGHTA, CDR2 FQGTGA. The trim removed 3 bases at V and 4 bases at J, leaving 15 bases unmatched. The CDR3 is CASSFEGSGTELYEQYF. The CDR3 nucleotides are TGTGCCAGCAGCTTTGAAGGTTCCGGGACAGAACTATACGAGCAGTACTTC.

The CDR3 coding sequence is TGTGCCAGCAACGCGGGCCTGACATCGAACACTGAAGCTTTCTTT. Translated, it gives CASNAGLTSNTEAFF. This sequence joins TRBV28 and TRBJ1-1; no definite D call. Per the germline V gene, CDR1 is MDHEN and CDR2 is SYDVKM. V was shortened by 7 bases and J by 1 base, with 16 bases between the two germline ends. The CDR3 is 15 residues long.

The genes are TRBV29-1 and TRBJ1-3; maybe TRBD1 (5 bases). There are 13 residues in the CDR3. CDR1 and CDR2 (germline): SQVTM, ANQGSEA. As DNA, the CDR3 is TGCAGTTTTGGGACGGCTTTTGGAAACACCATATATTTT. Translating it yields CSFGTAFGNTIYF.

The chain is built from TRBV4-2 and TRBJ1-2; TRBD1 might be the D (5 bases). The CDR3 runs 15 residues. CDR1 is LGHNA and CDR2 is YNFKEQ in the germline V gene. V lost 5 bases and J lost 8, with 21 bases in between. CDR3 bases: TGTGCCAGCAGCAAAAAGACAGAGAGATGGGAGGGCTACACCTTC. It is translated as CASSKKTERWEGYTF.